The rows below give T cell receptor beta chains drawn from one sample of a study of T cell responses to AZD1222 COVID-19 vaccine. Sequencing was performed with immunoSEQ multiplex PCR; in TCRdb, only in-frame clones are kept and a portion is missing. This table holds 190,000 or so clones, approximately 89% found once. The material sequenced was peripheral blood, taken 28 days after the second AZD1222 dose. The source is an adult who received the AZD1222 COVID-19 vaccine. Both conserved end residues are part of each CDR3. D genes are given only for firm matches. Rows give clone size only sometimes, using once, few, many, or a class for an expanded clone.

j_call: TRBJ1-5
d_call: TRBD1
clone_size: once
v_call: TRBV24-1
cdr3_aa: CATSDMGQREPQHF
cdr3_nt: TGTGCCACCAGTGACATGGGACAGCGTGAGCCCCAGCATTTT

j_call: TRBJ2-1
d_call: NA
clone_size: NA
v_call: TRBV15
cdr3_aa: CATSGSSSYNEQFF
cdr3_nt: TGTGCCACCAGCGGCTCGAGCTCCTACAATGAGCAGTTCTTC

j_call: TRBJ2-1
d_call: NA
clone_size: NA
v_call: TRBV19
cdr3_aa: CASSIGGLNLGRSSYNEQFF
cdr3_nt: TGTGCCAGTAGTATAGGGGGACTCAACCTTGGACGAAGCTCCTACAATGAGCAGTTCTTC

j_call: TRBJ2-3
d_call: TRBD2
clone_size: NA
v_call: TRBV2
cdr3_aa: CASLDRGRVTDTQYF
cdr3_nt: TGTGCCTCCTTGGATCGCGGGAGGGTCACAGATACGCAGTATTTT

j_call: TRBJ2-7
d_call: NA
clone_size: NA
v_call: TRBV18
cdr3_aa: CASSPREQSYEQYF
cdr3_nt: TGTGCCAGCTCACCCAGGGAGCAGTCCTACGAGCAGTACTTC

j_call: TRBJ2-5
d_call: TRBD2
clone_size: few
v_call: TRBV2
cdr3_aa: CASSEGRAGGKTQYF
cdr3_nt: TGTGCCAGCAGTGAGGGGAGGGCCGGGGGAAAGACCCAGTACTTC

j_call: TRBJ1-1
d_call: NA
clone_size: NA
v_call: TRBV6-5
cdr3_aa: CASSLLGRMNTEAFF
cdr3_nt: TGTGCCAGCAGTCTTCTAGGACGGATGAACACTGAAGCTTTCTTT

j_call: TRBJ1-1
d_call: TRBD1
clone_size: NA
v_call: TRBV4-1
cdr3_aa: CASSQVVGKQGLWAEAFF
cdr3_nt: TGCGCCAGCAGCCAAGTAGTAGGGAAACAGGGGCTTTGGGCTGAAGCTTTCTTT

j_call: TRBJ2-7
d_call: TRBD2
clone_size: NA
v_call: TRBV7-9
cdr3_aa: CASSLRGVQRESYEQYF
cdr3_nt: TGTGCCAGCAGCTTACGAGGGGTCCAGCGGGAGTCCTACGAGCAGTACTTC

j_call: TRBJ1-5
d_call: NA
clone_size: NA
v_call: TRBV4-1
cdr3_aa: CASSNPNDNQPQHF
cdr3_nt: TGCGCCAGCAGCAACCCAAATGACAATCAGCCCCAGCATTTT

j_call: TRBJ2-7
d_call: NA
clone_size: once
v_call: TRBV5-1
cdr3_aa: CASSARRPGGSYEQYF
cdr3_nt: TGCGCCAGCAGCGCCCGAAGACCCGGGGGTTCCTACGAGCAGTACTTC

j_call: TRBJ2-7
d_call: NA
clone_size: NA
v_call: TRBV4-1
cdr3_aa: CASSQEGAAYEQYF
cdr3_nt: TGCGCCAGCAGCCAGGAGGGGGCCGCCTACGAGCAGTACTTC

j_call: TRBJ2-3
d_call: NA
clone_size: NA
v_call: TRBV19
cdr3_aa: CASSIFGPQRDTQYF
cdr3_nt: TGTGCCAGTAGTATCTTTGGGCCCCAAAGGGATACGCAGTATTTT

j_call: TRBJ1-1
d_call: NA
clone_size: NA
v_call: TRBV20-1
cdr3_aa: CSEVEWTEAFF
cdr3_nt: TGCAGTGAGGTAGAGTGGACGGAAGCTTTCTTT

j_call: TRBJ2-6
d_call: TRBD1
clone_size: NA
v_call: TRBV7-9
cdr3_aa: CASSPGQGATGANVLTF
cdr3_nt: TGTGCCAGCAGCCCGGGTCAGGGGGCTACTGGGGCCAACGTCCTGACTTTC

j_call: TRBJ1-2
d_call: TRBD1
clone_size: NA
v_call: TRBV10-3
cdr3_aa: CATNGGQGVNYGYTF
cdr3_nt: TGTGCCACGAACGGGGGACAGGGAGTGAACTATGGCTACACCTTC

j_call: TRBJ2-7
d_call: NA
clone_size: NA
v_call: TRBV7-9
cdr3_aa: CASSSLPDSKTYEQYF
cdr3_nt: TGTGCCAGCAGCTCCCTACCCGATAGTAAAACCTACGAGCAGTACTTC

j_call: TRBJ1-1
d_call: TRBD1
clone_size: NA
v_call: TRBV14
cdr3_aa: CASSQGQGKGNTEAFF
cdr3_nt: TGTGCCAGCAGCCAAGGACAGGGGAAGGGGAACACTGAAGCTTTCTTT

j_call: TRBJ2-1
d_call: NA
clone_size: NA
v_call: TRBV19
cdr3_aa: CASSITVGSGGYNEQFF
cdr3_nt: TGTGCCAGTAGTATAACCGTGGGCAGCGGAGGTTACAATGAGCAGTTCTTC

j_call: TRBJ1-2
d_call: NA
clone_size: NA
v_call: TRBV30
cdr3_aa: CAWTTTDPNYGYTF
cdr3_nt: TGTGCCTGGACTACGACAGATCCTAACTATGGCTACACCTTC

j_call: TRBJ1-5
d_call: NA
clone_size: NA
v_call: TRBV3-1/TRBV3-2
cdr3_aa: CASSRGLNQPQHF
cdr3_nt: TGTGCCAGCAGCCGGGGTCTCAATCAGCCCCAGCATTTT

j_call: TRBJ1-1
d_call: NA
clone_size: NA
v_call: TRBV19
cdr3_aa: CASRGSGLVMNTEAFF
cdr3_nt: TGTGCCTCGAGGGGATCGGGGTTAGTCATGAACACTGAAGCTTTCTTT

j_call: TRBJ1-6
d_call: TRBD1
clone_size: NA
v_call: TRBV12-3/TRBV12-4
cdr3_aa: CASSLYRGSPLHF
cdr3_nt: TGTGCCAGCAGTTTATACAGGGGGTCACCCCTCCACTTT

j_call: TRBJ2-7
d_call: TRBD2
clone_size: NA
v_call: TRBV11-3
cdr3_aa: CASRSGTSVSYEQYF
cdr3_nt: TGTGCCAGCAGGTCCGGGACTAGCGTCTCCTACGAGCAGTACTTC

j_call: TRBJ1-4
d_call: NA
clone_size: NA
v_call: TRBV18
cdr3_aa: CASSGLSREKLFF
cdr3_nt: TGTGCCAGCTCCGGCCTTTCTCGGGAAAAACTGTTTTTT

j_call: TRBJ2-1
d_call: TRBD2
clone_size: NA
v_call: TRBV4-2
cdr3_aa: CASSQSDGGTSTDEQFF
cdr3_nt: TGTGCCAGCAGCCAGTCAGATGGCGGGACTAGCACCGATGAGCAGTTCTTC

j_call: TRBJ2-5
d_call: TRBD1
clone_size: NA
v_call: TRBV5-3
cdr3_aa: CARSLVGTDQETQYF
cdr3_nt: TGTGCCAGAAGCTTGGTGGGGACAGACCAAGAGACCCAGTACTTC

j_call: TRBJ2-1
d_call: NA
clone_size: NA
v_call: TRBV7-9
cdr3_aa: CASSLDGDDEQFF
cdr3_nt: TGTGCCAGCAGCTTAGACGGGGACGATGAGCAGTTCTTC

j_call: TRBJ1-6
d_call: NA
clone_size: NA
v_call: TRBV27
cdr3_aa: CASSLSWADSNSPLHF
cdr3_nt: TGTGCCAGCAGTTTATCCTGGGCCGACTCCAATTCACCCCTCCACTTT

j_call: TRBJ1-2
d_call: NA
clone_size: NA
v_call: TRBV28
cdr3_aa: CASSSDYGYTF
cdr3_nt: TGTGCCAGCAGTTCCGACTATGGCTACACCTTC